This TCR beta chain is from a study of shared clonotypes between healthy human individuals. Trimming shortened V by 0 bases and J by 2 bases, and 6 bases separated the two germline ends. The CDR3 contains 15 residues. Germline CDR1 and CDR2: SGHRS and YFSETQ. The assay used deep level. Profiled with immunoSEQ multiplex PCR; TCRdb holds only in-frame clones, not every one. The sample lists 950,000 to 1,200,000 clones, approximately 75% seen once, with 0.89% in the top ten. This receptor was obtained from a man younger than 35 in good health. Some clones in this sample may be carry-over from other donors' samples. Source material: memory CD4+ T cells from PBMCs. The subset was: CD45RA-negative fraction. The chain uses TRBV5-1 and TRBJ2-6, with D unresolved. CDR3 bases: TGCGCCAGCAGCTTGGACCCAGCTGGGGCCAACGTCCTGACTTTC. The encoded protein is CASSLDPAGANVLTF.